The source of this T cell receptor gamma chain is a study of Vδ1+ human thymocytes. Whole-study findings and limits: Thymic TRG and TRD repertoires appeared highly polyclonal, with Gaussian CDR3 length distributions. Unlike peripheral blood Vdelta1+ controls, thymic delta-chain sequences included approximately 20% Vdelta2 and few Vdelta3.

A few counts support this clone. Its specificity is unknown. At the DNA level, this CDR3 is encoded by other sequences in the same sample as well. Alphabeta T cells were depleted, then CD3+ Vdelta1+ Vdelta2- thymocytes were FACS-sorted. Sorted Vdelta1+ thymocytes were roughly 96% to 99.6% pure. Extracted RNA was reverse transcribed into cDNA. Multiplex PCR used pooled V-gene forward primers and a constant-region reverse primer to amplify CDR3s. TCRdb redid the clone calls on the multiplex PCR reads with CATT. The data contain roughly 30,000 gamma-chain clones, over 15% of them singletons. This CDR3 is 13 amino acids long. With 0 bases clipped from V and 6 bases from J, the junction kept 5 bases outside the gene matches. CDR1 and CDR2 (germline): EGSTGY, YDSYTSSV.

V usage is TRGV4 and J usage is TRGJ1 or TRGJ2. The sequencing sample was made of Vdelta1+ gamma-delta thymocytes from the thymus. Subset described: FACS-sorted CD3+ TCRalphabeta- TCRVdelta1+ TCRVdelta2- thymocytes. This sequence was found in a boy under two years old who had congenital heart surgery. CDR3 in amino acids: CATWDGRAYKKLF. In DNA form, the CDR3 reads TGTGCCACCTGGGATGGGCGGGCTTATAAGAAACTCTTT.